This is a list of T cell receptor beta chains from one sample in a study of CD8 T cells in ankylosing spondylitis. From the 5' RACE reads, TCRdb called clonotypes with MiXCR, one entry per CDR3 protein. Altogether approximately 340,000 distinct CDR3 sequences are present, roughly 14% being singletons, with the ten largest covering about 1.1%. The sequencing input was blood, either unsorted or a sorted T cell fraction (not recorded which). These receptors were collected from a male donor with ankylosing spondylitis or in good health (not recorded which). CDR3s include the opening cysteine and the closing phenylalanine or tryptophan. D genes are given only for firm matches.

v_call: TRBV20-1
d_call: TRBD1
j_call: TRBJ2-7
cdr3_aa: CSARAGTGVGEQYF

v_call: TRBV6-2/TRBV6-3
d_call: .
j_call: TRBJ1-2
cdr3_aa: CASSYSETATYGYTF

v_call: TRBV7-9
d_call: .
j_call: TRBJ2-7
cdr3_aa: CASSSQVGSSYEQYF

v_call: TRBV5-4
d_call: TRBD2
j_call: TRBJ2-7
cdr3_aa: CASSNGTSGAREQYF

v_call: TRBV5-1
d_call: TRBD2
j_call: TRBJ2-5
cdr3_aa: CASSGSIGGGQALSETQYF

v_call: TRBV4-1
d_call: .
j_call: TRBJ1-3
cdr3_aa: CASSQDPRVSGNTIYF

v_call: TRBV12-3/TRBV12-4
d_call: .
j_call: TRBJ1-1
cdr3_aa: CASSGPGATEAFF

v_call: TRBV5-1
d_call: .
j_call: TRBJ2-1
cdr3_aa: CASSSTTGFFKGNEQFF

v_call: TRBV12-3/TRBV12-4
d_call: TRBD1
j_call: TRBJ1-4
cdr3_aa: CASSTGGVKEKLFF

v_call: TRBV4-1
d_call: .
j_call: TRBJ1-1
cdr3_aa: CASSQNTGLFEAFF

v_call: TRBV12-3/TRBV12-4
d_call: .
j_call: TRBJ2-7
cdr3_aa: CASSLDWGAEQYF

v_call: TRBV29-1
d_call: TRBD1
j_call: TRBJ1-1
cdr3_aa: CSVQGAAGDTEAFF

v_call: TRBV5-1
d_call: TRBD2
j_call: TRBJ2-1
cdr3_aa: CASSPTGLARSYNEQFF

v_call: TRBV12-3/TRBV12-4
d_call: TRBD1
j_call: TRBJ1-5
cdr3_aa: CASSPDRFGNQPQHF

v_call: TRBV9
d_call: TRBD1
j_call: TRBJ1-1
cdr3_aa: CASSPRQGILNTEAFF

v_call: TRBV12-3/TRBV12-4
d_call: TRBD2
j_call: TRBJ2-1
cdr3_aa: CASRGLAANEQFF

v_call: TRBV5-1
d_call: .
j_call: TRBJ2-2
cdr3_aa: CASSPTGGELFF

v_call: TRBV5-6
d_call: .
j_call: TRBJ1-5
cdr3_aa: CASSLQGRGQPQHF

v_call: TRBV4-2
d_call: .
j_call: TRBJ1-2
cdr3_aa: CASSQDPGRGYGYTF

v_call: TRBV4-1
d_call: .
j_call: TRBJ2-2
cdr3_aa: CASSRAVYLELFF

v_call: TRBV30
d_call: .
j_call: TRBJ2-5
cdr3_aa: CAWSGGKETQYF

v_call: TRBV20-1
d_call: .
j_call: TRBJ1-4
cdr3_aa: CSAKHQFNEKLFF

v_call: TRBV2
d_call: .
j_call: TRBJ2-4
cdr3_aa: CASSEEDHVNIQYF

v_call: TRBV4-1
d_call: .
j_call: TRBJ2-2
cdr3_aa: CASSRETVAGELFF

v_call: TRBV19
d_call: .
j_call: TRBJ2-2
cdr3_aa: CASGYLGGNTGELFF

v_call: TRBV3-1
d_call: TRBD1
j_call: TRBJ2-1
cdr3_aa: CASSLRQGLGNEQFF

v_call: TRBV24-1
d_call: .
j_call: TRBJ2-1
cdr3_aa: CATSDPGYDEQFF

v_call: TRBV12-3/TRBV12-4
d_call: .
j_call: TRBJ1-6
cdr3_aa: CASSFGGRNSPLHF

v_call: TRBV20-1
d_call: TRBD2
j_call: TRBJ2-1
cdr3_aa: CSARDLGLAGANEQFF

v_call: TRBV5-1
d_call: TRBD1
j_call: TRBJ1-4
cdr3_aa: CASSRQGENEKLFF

v_call: TRBV5-1
d_call: .
j_call: TRBJ2-5
cdr3_aa: CASSLVDQETQYF

v_call: TRBV6-1
d_call: TRBD1
j_call: TRBJ1-1
cdr3_aa: CAITAGTANTEAFF

v_call: TRBV20-1
d_call: .
j_call: TRBJ2-7
cdr3_aa: CSARDRGRAYEQYF

v_call: TRBV6-1
d_call: .
j_call: TRBJ1-1
cdr3_aa: CASAYTMGAFF

v_call: TRBV29-1
d_call: TRBD2
j_call: TRBJ2-1
cdr3_aa: CSVEDLLSGRASREFF

v_call: TRBV5-1
d_call: .
j_call: TRBJ2-2
cdr3_aa: CASSSGRQGFGELFF

v_call: TRBV5-1
d_call: .
j_call: TRBJ2-2
cdr3_aa: CASSLDGAEGNTGELFF

v_call: TRBV20-1
d_call: TRBD2
j_call: TRBJ2-1
cdr3_aa: CSAERGGRYNEQFF

v_call: TRBV20-1
d_call: .
j_call: TRBJ1-1
cdr3_aa: CSARGEREAFF

v_call: TRBV6-1
d_call: .
j_call: TRBJ1-1
cdr3_aa: CASSLEASETEAFF

v_call: TRBV29-1
d_call: .
j_call: TRBJ1-1
cdr3_aa: CSGRETEAFF

v_call: TRBV5-6
d_call: .
j_call: TRBJ1-2
cdr3_aa: CAISPGLRGYTF

v_call: TRBV7-2
d_call: TRBD1
j_call: TRBJ2-3
cdr3_aa: CASSLAGQGADTQYF

v_call: TRBV5-1
d_call: .
j_call: TRBJ1-4
cdr3_aa: CASSLGSGTNEKLFF

v_call: TRBV3-1
d_call: .
j_call: TRBJ1-1
cdr3_aa: CASSQDNVNTEAFF